The source of this TCR beta chain is a study of blood T cell repertoires in COVID-19. Study at large: Researchers got acute and convalescent COVID-19 samples from the United States, Italy and Spain. Sources were T cells, B-cell-depleted T cells, or PBMCs; the material itself was cDNA or gDNA.

Participants were aged roughly 18 to 90 years, lived in around 22 US areas, and enrolled virtually. Cohort assignment relied on participant-reported clinical history. Data came from immunoSEQ multiplex PCR; TCRdb stores just in-frame clones and leaves some out. Of more than 200,000 clones listed, around 90% are singletons. Sequencing was performed on PBMCs or T cells enriched from blood (not recorded which). The sequence was obtained from a woman aged 25-40 years with acute COVID-19.

The CDR3 here is CASSPGGSEQFF. The CDR3 bases are TGTGCCAGCAGTCCCGGCGGCAGTGAGCAGTTCTTC. The rearrangement links TRBV6-6 to TRBJ2-1; D is undetermined. V was pared by 5 bases and J by 9 bases, with 11 bases between. The CDR3 is 12 residues long. Germline values: CDR1 MNHNY, CDR2 SVGAGI (reference sequence).